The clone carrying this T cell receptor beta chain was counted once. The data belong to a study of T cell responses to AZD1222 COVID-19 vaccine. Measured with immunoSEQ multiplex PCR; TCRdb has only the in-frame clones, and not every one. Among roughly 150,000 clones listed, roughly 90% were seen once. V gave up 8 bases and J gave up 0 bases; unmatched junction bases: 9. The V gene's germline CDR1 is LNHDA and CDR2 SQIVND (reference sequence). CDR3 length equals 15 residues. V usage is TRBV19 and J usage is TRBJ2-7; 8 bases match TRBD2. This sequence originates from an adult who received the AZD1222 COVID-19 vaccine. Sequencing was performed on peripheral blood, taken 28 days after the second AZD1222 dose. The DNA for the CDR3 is TGTGCCAGTGGGAGTGCTAGCGGGTTCTCCTACGAGCAGTACTTC. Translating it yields CASGSASGFSYEQYF. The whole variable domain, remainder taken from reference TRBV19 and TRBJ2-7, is DGGITQSPKYLFRKEGQNVTLSCEQNLNHDAMYWYRQDPGQGLRLIYYSQIVNDFQKGDIAEGYSVSREKKESFPLTVTSAQKNPTAFYLCASGSASGFSYEQYFGPGTRLTVT.